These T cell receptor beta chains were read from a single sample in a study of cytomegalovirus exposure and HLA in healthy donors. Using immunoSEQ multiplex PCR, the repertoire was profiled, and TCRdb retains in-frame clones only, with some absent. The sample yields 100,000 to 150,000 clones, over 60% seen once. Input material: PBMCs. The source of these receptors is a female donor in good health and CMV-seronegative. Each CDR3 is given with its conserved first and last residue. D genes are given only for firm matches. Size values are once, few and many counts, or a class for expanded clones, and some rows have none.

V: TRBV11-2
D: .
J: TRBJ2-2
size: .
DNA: TGTGCCAGCACATCGGAGAGGCCTAGCCTGTTTTTT
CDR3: CASTSERPSLFF

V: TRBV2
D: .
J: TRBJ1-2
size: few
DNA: TGTGCCAGCAGGTGGACAGCTACTAACTATGGCTACACCTTC
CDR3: CASRWTATNYGYTF

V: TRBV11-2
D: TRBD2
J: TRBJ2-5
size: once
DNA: TGTGCCAGCAGCTTGGGACTAGCGGGGGAGTGGGGGACCCAGTACTTC
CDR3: CASSLGLAGEWGTQYF

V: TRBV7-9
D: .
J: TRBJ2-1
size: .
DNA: TGTGCCAGCAGCGAACAGAGCTCCTACAATGAGCAGTTCTTC
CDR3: CASSEQSSYNEQFF

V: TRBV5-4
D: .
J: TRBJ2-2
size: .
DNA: TGTGCCAGCAGCTTGCCAGCGGCCCCTCCGGGCGGGGAGCTGTTTTTT
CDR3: CASSLPAAPPGGELFF

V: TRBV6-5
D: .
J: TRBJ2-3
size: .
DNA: TGTGCCAGCAGTCGGGGACTCCTGAGCACAGATACGCAGTATTTT
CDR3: CASSRGLLSTDTQYF

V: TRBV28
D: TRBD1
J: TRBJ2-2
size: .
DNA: TGTGCCAGCAGTTTATTACCGGGACAGGGAACCACCGGGGAGCTGTTTTTT
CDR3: CASSLLPGQGTTGELFF

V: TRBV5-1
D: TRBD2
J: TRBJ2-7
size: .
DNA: TGCGCCAGCAGCTTAACCGGGACTAGCGTTACCTACGAGCAGTACTTC
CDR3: CASSLTGTSVTYEQYF

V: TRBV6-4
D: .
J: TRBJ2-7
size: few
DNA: TGTGCCAGCAACTTACGGAGACAGCTCAAGGGCGAGCAGTACTTC
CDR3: CASNLRRQLKGEQYF

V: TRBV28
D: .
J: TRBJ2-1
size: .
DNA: TGTGCCAGCAGTTTCGTAGTAGTTATTGGTGAGCAGTTCTTC
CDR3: CASSFVVVIGEQFF

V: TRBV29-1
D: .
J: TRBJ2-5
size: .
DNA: TGCAGCGTTGAACTCGGGCTAGCTGGTTTGGAGACCCAGTACTTC
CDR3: CSVELGLAGLETQYF

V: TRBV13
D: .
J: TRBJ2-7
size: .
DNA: TGTGCCAGCAGCTCCCCCTCTAGCTACGAGCAGTACTTC
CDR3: CASSSPSSYEQYF

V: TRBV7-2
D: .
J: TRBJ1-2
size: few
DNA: TGTGCCAGCAGCTTAGCGAGAAGGACAGCCTATGGCTACACCTTC
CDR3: CASSLARRTAYGYTF

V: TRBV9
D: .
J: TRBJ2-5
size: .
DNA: TGTGCCAGCAGCGTAGGCCCCGGGGTCTGGACCCAGTACTTC
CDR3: CASSVGPGVWTQYF

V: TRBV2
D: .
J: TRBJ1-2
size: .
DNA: TGTGCCAGCAGGTCGGGAGGGGTGGTGGATGGCTACACCTTC
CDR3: CASRSGGVVDGYTF

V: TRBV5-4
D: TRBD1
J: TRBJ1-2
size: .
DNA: TGTGCCAGCAGCCAAGAACAGGGGTACCTCAACTATGGCTACACCTTC
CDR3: CASSQEQGYLNYGYTF

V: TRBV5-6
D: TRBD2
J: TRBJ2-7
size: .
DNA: TGTGCCAGCAGCTTTGGACTAGCCGGATACGAGCAGTACTTC
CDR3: CASSFGLAGYEQYF